What follows are 30 T cell receptor beta chains derived from one specimen sequenced in a study of cytomegalovirus exposure and HLA in healthy donors. The repertoire was sequenced with immunoSEQ multiplex PCR; TCRdb's copy has only in-frame clones and lacks some. The sample consists of fewer than 200,000 clones, roughly 86% of them appearing once. The material sequenced was PBMCs. The receptors originated from a man between 18 and 29 years old in good health and CMV-seropositive.

The chain joins TRBV5-1 to TRBJ1-1, with D maybe TRBD1 (5 bases). The V gene's germline CDR1 is SGHRS and CDR2 YFSETQ. With 0 bases removed from V and 3 bases from J, the gap between germline ends came to 15 bases. This CDR3 region has 16 residues. CDR3 protein: CASSLGTKRIDTEAFF. CDR3 in DNA: TGCGCCAGCAGCTTGGGGACAAAGAGGATAGACACTGAAGCTTTCTTT.

The chain combines TRBV27 with TRBJ2-7; perhaps TRBD1 as D (5 bases). The V gene's germline CDR1 is MNHEY and CDR2 SMNVEV (reference sequence). V shed 4 bases and J shed 5 bases, with 12 bases lying between them. The CDR3 has 13 amino acids. The CDR3 protein is CASSSIGVHEQYF. CDR3 DNA: TGTGCCAGCAGTTCAATAGGGGTCCACGAGCAGTACTTC.

This chain joins TRBV27 and TRBJ1-2; D is ambiguous. Germline assignment: CDR1 MNHEY and CDR2 SMNVEV (reference sequence). This CDR3 comprises 13 residues. Trimming took off 5 bases at V and 5 bases at J, with 12 bases between the two ends. The CDR3 loop reads CASSEGTAYGYTF. The CDR3 nucleotides are TGTGCCAGCAGTGAGGGAACAGCTTATGGCTACACCTTC.

J is TRBJ2-5 and V is TRBV6-5; tentative D call: TRBD2 (5 bases). Trimming shortened V by 2 bases and J by 0 bases, and 10 bases separated the two germline ends. The length of the CDR3 is 15 residues. Germline V gene lookup returns CDR1 MNHEY and CDR2 SVGAGI. The CDR3 loop reads CASSYRWGDQETQYF. CDR3 bases: TGTGCCAGCAGTTACCGTTGGGGAGACCAAGAGACCCAGTACTTC.

This chain connects TRBV27 to TRBJ1-5; TRBD1 agrees at 9 bases. V was clipped by 5 bases and J by 2 bases; unmatched bases: 4. CDR3 length: 15 amino acids. Germline CDR1 MNHEY, CDR2 SMNVEV (reference sequence). The CDR3 reads CASSPGQGGNQPQHF. For the CDR3, the DNA is TGTGCCAGCAGTCCGGGACAGGGAGGCAATCAGCCCCAGCATTTT.

On this clone itself: The sample carries other DNA sequences with the same CDR3. This sequence joins TRBV5-6 and TRBJ2-1; weak D call: TRBD2 (6 bases). V dropped 2 bases and J dropped 10 bases, with 10 bases sitting between them. The length of the CDR3 is 12 residues. Looked up from germline, CDR1 is SGHDT and CDR2 is YYEEEE. DNA for the CDR3: TGTGCCAGCAGCTTAGGGCGGGGAGAGCAGTTCTTC. Translating gives CASSLGRGEQFF.

This clone appeared once. The V gene is TRBV6-6, the J gene TRBJ1-5, with D hard to call. The CDR3 spans 14 residues. Trimming took off 0 bases at V and 1 base at J, with 4 bases between the two ends. Looked up from germline, CDR1 is MNHNY and CDR2 is SVGAGI (reference sequence). The CDR3 DNA sequence: TGTGCCAGCAGTTACTCAGCGAGCAATCAGCCCCAGCATTTT. Protein sequence: CASSYSASNQPQHF.

This chain links TRBV5-6 with TRBJ1-2, with D possibly being TRBD1 (5 bases). The CDR3 is made up of 13 amino acids. V was trimmed by 5 bases and J by 4 bases, leaving 12 bases between them. The germline CDR1 and CDR2 sequences are SGHDT and YYEEEE. The CDR3 DNA is TGTGCCAGCAGTCCGGGGGGGTTCTATGGCTACACCTTC. Its translation is CASSPGGFYGYTF.

The chain links TRBV6-1 to TRBJ1-6; possibly TRBD1 for D (6 bases). The germline V gene encodes CDR1 MNHNS and CDR2 SASEGT. The CDR3 runs to 14 residues. Trimming removed 11 bases at V and 6 bases at J, with 17 bases between. In nucleotides, the CDR3 is TGTGCCGGCCCCCTGGGGGGGCTTAATTCACCCCTCCACTTT. It codes for CAGPLGGLNSPLHF.

The chain couples TRBV2 to TRBJ1-4, with a possible D match to TRBD1 (5 bases). Trimming left V 11 bases short and J 5 bases short, with 18 bases between. The germline gives CDR1 SNHLY, CDR2 FYNNEI. The CDR3 has 14 amino acids. CDR3 in DNA: TGTGCCTCTCAGGGCCCCCCCAACAATGAAAAACTGTTTTTT. Translating gives CASQGPPNNEKLFF.

The chain combines TRBV23-1 with TRBJ2-7; no reliable D call. TRBV23-1 is known as an ORF, though its function is uncertain. V was shortened by 8 bases and J by 13 bases, with 9 bases between the two germline ends. The CDR3 totals 8 residues. The chain's CDR3 is CASPPSYF. In DNA, the CDR3 is TGCGCCAGCCCCCCGTCCTACTTC.

The J gene is TRBJ2-7, the V gene TRBV19, with TRBD1 matching over 9 bases. The J segment lost 0 bases and the V segment lost 1 base, leaving 1 base of the junction unmatched. The germline gives CDR1 LNHDA, CDR2 SQIVND (reference sequence). This CDR3 is 15 amino acids long. Here the CDR3 reads CASSIAGQGSYEQYF. The DNA for the CDR3 is TGTGCCAGTAGTATAGCGGGACAGGGCTCCTACGAGCAGTACTTC. Looking up the rest from reference TRBV19 and TRBJ2-7 gives the full variable domain: DGGITQSPKYLFRKEGQNVTLSCEQNLNHDAMYWYRQDPGQGLRLIYYSQIVNDFQKGDIAEGYSVSREKKESFPLTVTSAQKNPTAFYLCASSIAGQGSYEQYFGPGTRLTVT.

The J gene is TRBJ1-5, the V gene TRBV15, with TRBD1 identical over 7 bases. The CDR3 loop spans 18 amino acids. Germline assignment: CDR1 LNHNV and CDR2 YYDKDF (reference sequence). The junction had 15 bases not matched to a gene; V was cut back by 4 bases and J by 3 bases. The CDR3 protein is CATSTRFTPDRVNQPQHF. The DNA for the CDR3 is TGTGCCACCAGCACCCGATTCACCCCCGACAGGGTCAATCAGCCCCAGCATTTT.

This clone has a single count. The chain uses TRBV6-5 and TRBJ2-7, with D perhaps TRBD2 (6 bases). The CDR3 extends over 14 amino acids. Germline values: CDR1 MNHEY, CDR2 SVGAGI. Trimming took off 4 bases at V and 0 bases at J, with 10 bases between the two ends. In DNA, the CDR3 is TGTGCCAGCAGTTCTAGCGCGAGCTCCTACGAGCAGTACTTC. The encoded protein is CASSSSASSYEQYF.

In this sample, this clone turned up once. V and J are TRBV9 and TRBJ1-1; no clear D. The germline V and J ends were trimmed by 4 bases and 0 bases, with 10 bases remaining between them. The germline gives CDR1 SGDLS, CDR2 YYNGEE. The CDR3 covers 14 residues. CDR3 loop: CASSTGLLNTEAFF. DNA for the CDR3: TGTGCCAGCAGCACCGGACTGTTGAACACTGAAGCTTTCTTT.

This clone came up a few times. CDR3 residues: CASSLVEYGYTF. The CDR3 DNA reads TGTGCCAGCAGCTTAGTCGAGTATGGCTACACCTTC. The V call is TRBV7-9, the J call TRBJ1-2; D not certain. This CDR3 spans 12 amino acids. Germline V CDR1 and CDR2: SEHNR, FQNEAQ (reference sequence). Deletions cut 1 base from V and 5 bases from J, with 5 bases between.

V usage is TRBV7-9 and J usage is TRBJ2-5; 7 bases are shared with TRBD2. The CDR3 is 13 amino acids. J was trimmed by 7 bases and V by 7 bases; bases with no gene match: 9. CDR1 and CDR2 (germline): SEHNR, FQNEAQ (reference sequence). The CDR3 nucleotides read TGTGCCAGCACCTTGGGGGGGTTGCCGACCCAGTACTTC. Translated, it gives CASTLGGLPTQYF. Full variable domain (rest looked up from reference TRBV7-9 and TRBJ2-5): DTGVSQNPRHKITKRGQNVTFRCDPISEHNRLYWYRQTLGQGPEFLTYFQNEAQLEKSRLLSDRFSAERPKGSFSTLEIQRTEQGDSAMYLCASTLGGLPTQYFGPGTRLLVL.

The rearrangement links TRBV6-5 to TRBJ1-4; tentatively, D is TRBD1 (5 bases). Germline CDR1 and CDR2: MNHEY and SVGAGI. This CDR3 has 16 residues. Trimming removed 0 bases at V and 8 bases at J, with 16 bases between. The CDR3 loop is CASSYSTGDDWEKLFF. The CDR3 nucleotides are TGTGCCAGCAGTTACTCGACGGGGGACGATTGGGAAAAACTGTTTTTT.

Only one count was recorded for this clone. This rearrangement joins TRBV5-1 to TRBJ1-4, with D possibly TRBD1 on 6 matching bases. The germline V and J ends were trimmed by 3 bases and 0 bases, with 21 bases remaining between them. The CDR3 sequence is 19 residues long. Germline lookup yields CDR1 SGHRS and CDR2 YFSETQ. CDR3 in DNA: TGCGCCAGCAGCTCCGTACCTACAGGGTCCCGAGCAACTAATGAAAAACTGTTTTTT. Translated, it gives CASSSVPTGSRATNEKLFF.

The rearrangement links TRBV5-4 to TRBJ1-4; weak D call: TRBD1 (5 bases). Germline values: CDR1 SGHNT, CDR2 YYREEE (reference sequence). The V end lost 4 bases, the J end lost 8 bases, and 21 bases lay between the germline ends. The CDR3 is 16 residues long. Written as DNA, the CDR3 is TGTGCCAGCAGCCCTGGAGGGGACCACAGTAGAGAAAAACTGTTTTTT. As protein: CASSPGGDHSREKLFF.

The V call is TRBV18, the J call TRBJ1-2; D gene uncertain. The CDR3 covers 13 residues. Germline V gives CDR1 KGHSH, CDR2 LQKENI. V was clipped by 6 bases and J by 2 bases, with 10 bases between them. CDR3 nucleotide sequence: TGTGCCAGCTCCTTGGGAGGCAACTATGGCTACACCTTC. This encodes CASSLGGNYGYTF.

The chain uses TRBV5-1 and TRBJ2-2; 9 nucleotides agree with TRBD2. V gave up 0 bases and J gave up 5 bases; unmatched junction bases: 5. The CDR3 consists of 16 residues. Germline V CDR1 and CDR2: SGHRS, YFSETQ. CDR3 nucleotides: TGCGCCAGCAGCTTGGTGGCTAGCGGGGTTACCGGGGAGCTGTTTTTT. This encodes CASSLVASGVTGELFF.

This clone was observed once. The V gene is TRBV27, the J gene TRBJ2-1; 8 bases map to TRBD2. With V trimmed by 8 bases and J by 7 bases, 10 bases remained unmatched. The germline V gene has CDR1 MNHEY and CDR2 SMNVEV (reference sequence). CDR3 length: 14 residues. CDR3 region: CASRLLAEGNEQFF. CDR3 sequence (DNA): TGTGCCAGCCGTCTACTAGCGGAAGGGAATGAGCAGTTCTTC.

V gene TRBV27 combines with J gene TRBJ2-1; TRBD2 matches at 13 bases. This CDR3 is built from 18 residues. J lost 1 base, V lost 3 bases, and 6 bases had no gene match. Germline CDR1 is MNHEY and CDR2 is SMNVEV (reference sequence). CDR3 coding DNA: TGTGCCAGCAGTTTCCGGGGACTAGCGGGACAGTCCTACAATGAGCAGTTCTTC. This codes for CASSFRGLAGQSYNEQFF.

This chain joins TRBV15 and TRBJ1-2; D gene ambiguous. Germline-derived CDR1 and CDR2 are LNHNV and YYDKDF (reference sequence). The V and J ends lost 0 bases and 2 bases respectively, with 10 bases between them. The length of the CDR3 is 15 residues. The CDR3 here is CATSRDKLRNYGYTF. CDR3 coding DNA: TGTGCCACCAGCAGAGACAAGTTGAGAAACTATGGCTACACCTTC.

The V and J genes are TRBV7-9 and TRBJ2-2; 7 nucleotides agree with TRBD1. With V trimmed by 5 bases and J by 4 bases, 7 bases remained unmatched. This CDR3 comprises 15 residues. CDR1 and CDR2 from the germline V gene are SEHNR and FQNEAQ (reference sequence). As DNA, the CDR3 is TGTGCCAGCAGCCGTAAACAGGGGACCACCGGGGAGCTGTTTTTT. Translated: CASSRKQGTTGELFF.

The chain is built from TRBV5-1 and TRBJ2-3, with D perhaps TRBD1 (6 bases). With 4 bases removed from V and 3 bases from J, the gap between germline ends came to 12 bases. Germline values: CDR1 SGHRS, CDR2 YFSETQ. This CDR3 has 14 residues. The CDR3 DNA is TGCGCCAGCAGCCGTGACAGGCCAACAGATACGCAGTATTTT. Encoded protein: CASSRDRPTDTQYF. Full variable domain (missing parts from reference TRBV5-1 and TRBJ2-3): KAGVTQTPRYLIKTRGQQVTLSCSPISGHRSVSWYQQTPGQGLQFLFEYFSETQRNKGNFPGRFSGRQFSNSRSEMNVSTLELGDSALYLCASSRDRPTDTQYFGPGTRLTVL.

The V and J genes are TRBV7-2 and TRBJ2-7; 8 nucleotides align to TRBD1. Germline CDR1 reads SGHTA; CDR2 reads FQGNSA. The CDR3 is made up of 18 amino acids. V lost 4 bases, J lost 3 bases, and 17 bases stayed unmatched. The CDR3, as DNA: TGTGCCAGCAGCTACCTGAGGTGGACAGGGTCGATCTACTACGAGCAGTACTTC. Translating gives CASSYLRWTGSIYYEQYF.

For this clone: Within the sample, other DNA sequences also encode this same CDR3. J is TRBJ2-7 and V is TRBV9; D is perhaps TRBD1 (6 bases). This CDR3 spans 15 amino acids. V was trimmed by 2 bases and J by 2 bases, leaving 14 bases between them. Looked up from germline, CDR1 is SGDLS and CDR2 is YYNGEE. The CDR3 is CASSVGATATYEQYF. DNA for the CDR3: TGTGCCAGCAGCGTGGGGGCGACGGCCACCTACGAGCAGTACTTC.

The chain employs TRBV7-2 and TRBJ2-5, with 8 positions matching TRBD2. The J segment lost 5 bases and the V segment lost 5 bases, leaving 7 bases of the junction unmatched. This CDR3 spans 14 amino acids. Germline lookup yields CDR1 SGHTA and CDR2 FQGNSA. The CDR3 reads CASSLNSGAETQYF. In DNA, the CDR3 is TGTGCCAGCAGCCTAAATAGCGGGGCGGAGACCCAGTACTTC.